This T cell receptor beta chain was retrieved from a study of OX40 agonist ivuxolimab in advanced cancers. Study results and caveats: The CD4+ and CD8+ T cells in the blood had expanded clonally by week 6 at 0.1 to 3.0 mg/kg.

This CDR3 has 12 residues. Trimming removed 4 bases at V and 8 bases at J, with 11 bases between. Germline V gene lookup returns CDR1 MDHEN and CDR2 SYDVKM. As regards this clone: No antigen is known for it.

Sequencing used immunoSEQ multiplex PCR; TCRdb keeps in-frame clones, though not all of them. The table shows about 62,000 clones, with less than 85% occurring only once. This TCR was sampled from an adult with an advanced solid tumor such as melanoma, head and neck, liver or kidney cancer. The rearrangement uses TRBV28 and TRBJ1-2; D remains unclear. The material was CD4+ or CD8+ T cells sorted from blood, obtained in a trial of the OX40 agonist ivuxolimab. The CDR3 DNA is TGTGCCAGCAGTTCTGCAGGAGGGGGCTACACCTTC. Its protein product is CASSSAGGGYTF.